This is a list of T cell receptor beta chains from one sample in a study of CD8+CD57+ T cells in acquired aplastic anemia. TCRdb recomputed calls from the reads with MiXCR, one row per CDR3 protein. The profile shows around 180,000 distinct CDR3 sequences, 64% of them singletons. Specimen: sorted CD4+, CD8+, or CD8+CD57+ T cells (not recorded which) from PBMCs. The receptors were gathered from a human donor with severe aplastic anemia or a healthy control (not recorded which). The CDR3 runs from the conserved cysteine through the conserved F or W. The D gene is left open where the match is weak. Size tells how often a clone was seen (once, few, many) or the class of an expanded clone, and some rows leave it out.

>NA|TRBV24-1|NA|TRBJ1-5
CATSWTGNQPQHF
TGTGCCACCAGTTGGACAGGCAATCAGCCCCAGCATTTT
>TRBD1|TRBV10-3|NA|TRBJ1-2
CAISDGDRVNGYTF
TGTGCCATCAGTGATGGGGACAGGGTAAATGGCTACACCTTC
>NA|TRBV28|NA|TRBJ1-1
CASKTILDTIQGRNTEAFF
TGTGCCAGCAAAACAATTCTAGACACAATTCAAGGACGGAACACTGAAGCTTTCTTT
>NA|TRBV19|NA|TRBJ1-2
CAGSSSPYGCTF
NA
>NA|TRBV20-1|NA|TRBJ1-2
CSTSNYGYTF
TGCAGTACTTCTAACTATGGCTACACCTTC
>NA|TRBV19|many|TRBJ2-2
CASSPRPGELFF
TGTGCCAGTAGTCCCCGCCCGGGGGAGCTGTTTTTT
>NA|TRBV15|NA|TRBJ1-3
CATSRALAGNTIYF
TGTGCCACCAGCAGAGCATTGGCTGGAAACACCATATATTTT
>NA|TRBV29-1|few|TRBJ2-7
CSVEGASSPPMTQSYEQYF
TGCAGCGTTGAAGGTGCCAGCTCACCACCGATGACCCAATCTTACGAGCAGTACTTC
>NA|TRBV10-2|NA|TRBJ2-1
CASRPLDGEQFF
TGCGCCAGCAGGCCCTTGGATGGGGAGCAGTTCTTC
>NA|TRBV20-1|NA|TRBJ2-7
CSASRGSYEQYF
TGCAGTGCTAGCAGGGGCTCCTACGAGCAGTACTTC
>NA|TRBV20-1|NA|TRBJ1-2
CSVEPGEGYGYTF
TGCAGTGTCGAGCCAGGGGAAGGCTATGGCTACACCTTC
>NA|TRBV24-1|NA|TRBJ2-7
CATSDWEWREQYF
TGTGCCACCAGTGACTGGGAGTGGAGGGAGCAGTACTTC
>TRBD1|TRBV5-1|few|TRBJ1-2
CASSYGQGLGYTF
TGCGCCAGCAGCTACGGACAGGGGTTAGGCTACACCTTC
>NA|TRBV9|NA|TRBJ2-1
CASSVTPDPLEQFF
TGTGCCAGCAGCGTCACTCCCGACCCTCTGGAGCAGTTCTTC
>NA|TRBV20-1|few|TRBJ1-1
CSARADTEAFF
TGCAGTGCTAGGGCCGACACTGAAGCTTTCTTT
>NA|TRBV2|NA|TRBJ1-1
CASSDPDMSTEAFF
TGTGCCAGCAGTGACCCAGATATGAGTACCGAAGCTTTCTTT
>TRBD2|TRBV2|NA|TRBJ2-5
CASTATSGETQYF
TGTGCCAGCACCGCGACTAGCGGGGAGACCCAGTACTTC
>TRBD1|TRBV10-3|few|TRBJ1-1
CAISDPGQGGNTEAFF
TGTGCCATCAGTGATCCGGGACAGGGAGGAAACACTGAAGCTTTCTTT
>NA|TRBV19|NA|TRBJ1-5
CASSIQGNHQPQHF
TGTGCCAGTAGTATACAGGGGAACCATCAGCCCCAGCATTTT
>NA|TRBV13|many|TRBJ1-6
CASSLEAGAALNSPLHF
TGTGCCAGCAGCTTAGAAGCAGGGGCCGCTTTAAATTCACCCCTCCACTTT